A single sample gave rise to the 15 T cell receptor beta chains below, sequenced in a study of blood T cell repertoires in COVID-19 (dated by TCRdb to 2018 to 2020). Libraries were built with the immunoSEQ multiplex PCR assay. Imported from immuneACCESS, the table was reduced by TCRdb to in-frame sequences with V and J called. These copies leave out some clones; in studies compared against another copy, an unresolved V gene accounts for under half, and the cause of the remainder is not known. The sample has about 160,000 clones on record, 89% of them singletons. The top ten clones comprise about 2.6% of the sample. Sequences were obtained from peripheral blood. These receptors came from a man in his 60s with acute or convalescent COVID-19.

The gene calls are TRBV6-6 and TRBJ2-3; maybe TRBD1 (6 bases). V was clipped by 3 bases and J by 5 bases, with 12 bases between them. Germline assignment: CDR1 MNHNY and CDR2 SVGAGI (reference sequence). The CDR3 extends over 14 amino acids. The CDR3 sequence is CASSYLRGRDTQYF. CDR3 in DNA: TGTGCCAGCAGTTATTTAAGGGGGAGAGATACGCAGTATTTT.

CDR3 protein: CASTGASGGNQPQHF. Here the CDR3 DNA reads TGTGCCAGCACTGGGGCGAGTGGCGGCAATCAGCCCCAGCATTTT. The chain uses TRBV6-6 and TRBJ1-5, with a tentative D call TRBD1 (5 bases). The V end was cut by 7 bases, the J end by 2 bases, with 15 bases between. The CDR3 is 15 residues long. CDR1 is MNHNY, CDR2 SVGAGI, per germline (reference sequence).

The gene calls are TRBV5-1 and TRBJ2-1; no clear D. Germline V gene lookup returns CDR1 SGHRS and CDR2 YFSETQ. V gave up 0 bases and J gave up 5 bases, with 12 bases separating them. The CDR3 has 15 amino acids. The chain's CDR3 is CASSLGQILDNEQFF. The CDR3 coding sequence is TGCGCCAGCAGCTTGGGGCAGATCCTTGACAATGAGCAGTTCTTC.

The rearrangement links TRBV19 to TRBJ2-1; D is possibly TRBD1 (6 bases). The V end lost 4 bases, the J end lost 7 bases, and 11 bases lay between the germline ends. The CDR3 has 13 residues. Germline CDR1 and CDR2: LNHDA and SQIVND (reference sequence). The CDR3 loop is CASSKGHRNEQFF. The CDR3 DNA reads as TGTGCCAGTAGTAAGGGACATCGGAATGAGCAGTTCTTC.

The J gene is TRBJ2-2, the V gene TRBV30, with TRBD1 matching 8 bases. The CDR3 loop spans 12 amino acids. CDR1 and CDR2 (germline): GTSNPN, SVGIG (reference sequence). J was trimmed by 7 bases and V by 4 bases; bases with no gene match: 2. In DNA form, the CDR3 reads TGTGCCTGGAAGACAGGGGTCGGGGAGCTGTTTTTT. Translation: CAWKTGVGELFF.

The CDR3 nucleotides read TGTGCCAGCAGTGTAGATCAGCCCCAGCATTTT. Its protein product is CASSVDQPQHF. V usage is TRBV2 and J usage is TRBJ1-5; D ambiguous. Trimming removed 4 bases at V and 5 bases at J, with 3 bases between. This CDR3 has 11 residues. CDR1 is SNHLY and CDR2 is FYNNEI in the germline V gene.

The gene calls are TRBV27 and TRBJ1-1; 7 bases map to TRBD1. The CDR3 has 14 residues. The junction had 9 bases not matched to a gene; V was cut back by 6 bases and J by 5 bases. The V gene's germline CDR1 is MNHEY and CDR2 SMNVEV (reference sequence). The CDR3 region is CASRPGGTLTEAFF. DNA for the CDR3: TGTGCCAGCAGACCAGGGGGGACGTTAACTGAAGCTTTCTTT.

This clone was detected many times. The CDR3 sequence: CASSIGTPLYGYTF. The CDR3 region has the DNA TGCGCCAGCAGCATAGGGACACCCTTATATGGCTACACCTTC. The rearrangement uses TRBV5-1 and TRBJ1-2; maybe TRBD1 (6 bases). V lost 4 bases, J lost 5 bases, and 15 bases lay in between. The CDR3 has 14 residues. The V gene's germline CDR1 is SGHRS and CDR2 YFSETQ.

The CDR3 DNA sequence: TGCGCCAGCAGCTTGGACGGGAACTATGGCTACACCTTC. Protein: CASSLDGNYGYTF. The J gene is TRBJ1-2, the V gene TRBV5-1; D is unclear. The V gene's germline CDR1 is SGHRS and CDR2 YFSETQ. The germline V and J ends were trimmed by 0 bases and 2 bases, with 5 bases remaining between them. The length of the CDR3 is 13 residues.

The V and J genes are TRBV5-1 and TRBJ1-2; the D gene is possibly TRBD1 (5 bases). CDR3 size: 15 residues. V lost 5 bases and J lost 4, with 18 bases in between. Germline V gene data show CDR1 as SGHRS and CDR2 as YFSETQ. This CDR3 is CASRLQQGGSYGYTF. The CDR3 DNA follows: TGCGCCAGCAGACTCCAGCAGGGAGGGAGCTATGGCTACACCTTC.

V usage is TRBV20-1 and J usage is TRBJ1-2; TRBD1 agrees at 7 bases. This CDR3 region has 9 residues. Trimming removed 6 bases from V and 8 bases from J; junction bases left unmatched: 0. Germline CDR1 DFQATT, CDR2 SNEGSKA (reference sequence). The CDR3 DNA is TGCAGTGCAGGGGGCGGCTACACCTTC. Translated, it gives CSAGGGYTF.

The CDR3 is CASSLRGTEAFF. The CDR3 DNA reads TGTGCCAGCAGCTTACGAGGCACTGAAGCTTTCTTT. The chain employs TRBV5-6 and TRBJ1-1; D gene ambiguous. CDR1 is SGHDT and CDR2 is YYEEEE in the germline V gene. V lost 2 bases to trimming and J lost 4 bases, with 6 bases between them. There are 12 residues in the CDR3.

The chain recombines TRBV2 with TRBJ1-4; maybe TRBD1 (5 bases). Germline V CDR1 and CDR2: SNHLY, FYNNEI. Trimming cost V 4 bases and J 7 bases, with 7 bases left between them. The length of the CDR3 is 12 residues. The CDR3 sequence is CASSVGLEKLFF. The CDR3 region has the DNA TGTGCCAGCAGTGTGGGACTTGAAAAACTGTTTTTT.

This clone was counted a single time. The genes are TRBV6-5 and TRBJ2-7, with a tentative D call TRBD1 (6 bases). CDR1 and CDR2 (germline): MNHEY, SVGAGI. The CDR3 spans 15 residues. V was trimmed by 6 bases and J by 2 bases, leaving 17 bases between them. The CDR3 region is CASRATGSFPYEQYF. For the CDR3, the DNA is TGTGCCAGCAGAGCTACAGGGAGCTTCCCCTACGAGCAGTACTTC.

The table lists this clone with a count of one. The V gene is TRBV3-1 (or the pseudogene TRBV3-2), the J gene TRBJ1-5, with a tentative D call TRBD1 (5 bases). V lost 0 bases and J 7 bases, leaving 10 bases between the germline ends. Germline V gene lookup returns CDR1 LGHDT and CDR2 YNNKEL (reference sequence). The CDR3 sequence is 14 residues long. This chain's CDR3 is CASSQEGGGQPQHF. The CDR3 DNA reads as TGTGCCAGCAGCCAAGAGGGGGGTGGACAGCCCCAGCATTTT.